This T cell receptor beta chain was captured by sequencing in a study of T cell responses to AZD1222 COVID-19 vaccine. Study-level information: Samples with a second dose at about 4 or about 12 weeks were pooled together. General study results and limits: The study sampled repertoires only after the peak T cell response.

Produced via immunoSEQ multiplex PCR; TCRdb's table is partial and in-frame only. The sample carries about 97,000 clones, 80% to 90% recorded once. Germline CDR1 MGHRA, CDR2 YSYEKL. The V end lost 3 bases, the J end lost 2 bases, and 11 bases lay between the germline ends. This CDR3 is built from 15 residues. Worth noting for this clone: Its target is unknown.

Material: peripheral blood, obtained on day 0 of AZD1222 vaccination. This TCR came from an adult in good health. This rearrangement joins TRBV4-1 to TRBJ2-1; D uncertain. CDR3 DNA sequence: TGCGCCAGCAGCCAGATAGGCAGAGCCTACAATGAGCAGTTCTTC. Amino acid sequence: CASSQIGRAYNEQFF.